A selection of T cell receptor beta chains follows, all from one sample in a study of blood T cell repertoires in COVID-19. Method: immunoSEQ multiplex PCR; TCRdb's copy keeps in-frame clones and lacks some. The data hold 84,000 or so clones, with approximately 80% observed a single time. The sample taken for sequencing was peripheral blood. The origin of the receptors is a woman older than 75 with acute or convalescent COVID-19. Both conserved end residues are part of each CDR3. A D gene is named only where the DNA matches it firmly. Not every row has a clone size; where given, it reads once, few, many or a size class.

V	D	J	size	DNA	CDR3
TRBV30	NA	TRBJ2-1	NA	TGTGCCTGGAGTGTACGCACAGCCTTAGGGCAGTTCTTC	CAWSVRTALGQFF
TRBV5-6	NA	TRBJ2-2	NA	TGTGCCAGCAGCTTCCTCGTGACAGAGAACACCGGGGAGCTGTTTTTT	CASSFLVTENTGELFF
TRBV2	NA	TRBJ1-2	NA	TGTGCCAGCAGAGGGTTCCGGGACTTTAACTATGGCTACACCTTC	CASRGFRDFNYGYTF
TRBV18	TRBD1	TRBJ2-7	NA	TGTGCCAGCTCACCACCGGACAGGGGGGGAAACTACGAGCAGTACTTC	CASSPPDRGGNYEQYF
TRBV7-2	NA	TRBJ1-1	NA	TGTGCCAGCAGCCTCGGGGAGGGTGGGAACACTGAAGCTTTCTTT	CASSLGEGGNTEAFF
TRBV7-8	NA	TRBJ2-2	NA	TGTGCCAGCAGCTTAGCTATTGTACGGACACACAACGGGGAGCTGTTTTTT	CASSLAIVRTHNGELFF
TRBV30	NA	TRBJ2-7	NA	TGTGCCTGGAGTTCACCACCCAGGGCTTTCGTATCCTACGAGCAGTACTTC	CAWSSPPRAFVSYEQYF
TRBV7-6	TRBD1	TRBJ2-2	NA	TGTGCCAGCAGCTTAATCGGGACAGGGAAGAACACCGGGGAGCTGTTTTTT	CASSLIGTGKNTGELFF
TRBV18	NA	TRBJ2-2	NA	TGTGCCAGCTCACTACGGGGGTTCTCGAACACCGGGGAGCTGTTTTTT	CASSLRGFSNTGELFF
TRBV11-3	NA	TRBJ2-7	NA	TGTGCCAGCAGCGAAATGAAAGGACAGATCTCCTACGAGCAGTACTTC	CASSEMKGQISYEQYF
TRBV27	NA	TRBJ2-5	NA	TGTGCCAGCAGTTTAGGGGGGGGCCCAGGAGAGACCCAGTACTTC	CASSLGGGPGETQYF
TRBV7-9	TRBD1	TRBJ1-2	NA	TGTGCCACATATACCTTCGCGGGACAGGGGGCGGACTACACCTTC	CATYTFAGQGADYTF
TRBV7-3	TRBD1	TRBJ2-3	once	TGTGCCAGCAGCTTAATGCTCGGGACAGGGGGCACAGATACGCAGTATTTT	CASSLMLGTGGTDTQYF
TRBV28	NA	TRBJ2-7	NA	TGTGCCAGCAGTTCTTTATACGAGCAGTACTTC	CASSSLYEQYF
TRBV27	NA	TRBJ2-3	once	TGTGCCAGCAGTTTAAAGTCAGGCACAGATACGCAGTATTTT	CASSLKSGTDTQYF
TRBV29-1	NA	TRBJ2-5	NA	TGCAGCGTTGAATCCCCGGAGGGAGTGAAGACCCAGTACTTC	CSVESPEGVKTQYF
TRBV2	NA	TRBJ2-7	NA	TGTGCCAGCAGTGAAGGCAGAGGCGGGGTGGCCGAGCAGTACTTC	CASSEGRGGVAEQYF
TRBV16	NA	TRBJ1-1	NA	TGTGCCAGCAATGGGGCTGCTGAAGCTTTCTTT	CASNGAAEAFF
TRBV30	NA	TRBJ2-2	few	TGTGCCTGGAGTGTCAAGGGGCGCGACACCGGGGAGCTGTTTTTT	CAWSVKGRDTGELFF
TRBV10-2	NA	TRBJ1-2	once	TGCGCCAGCAGTCGAGATACGAACTCCCTTGACTATGGCTACACCTTC	CASSRDTNSLDYGYTF
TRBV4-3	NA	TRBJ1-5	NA	TGCGCCAGCAGCCAAGCCCTGTCCCAGCCCCAGCATTTT	CASSQALSQPQHF
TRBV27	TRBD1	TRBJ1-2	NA	TGTGCCAGCAGTGCCCACGACAGGGGGCGGGTTGGCTACACCTTC	CASSAHDRGRVGYTF
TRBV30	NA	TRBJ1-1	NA	TGTGCCTGGAGTGGCATTAAGGGTGGGGCAATGAACACTGAAGCTTTCTTT	CAWSGIKGGAMNTEAFF
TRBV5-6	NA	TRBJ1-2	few	TGTGCCAGCAGCCCAACCTCCGACAGCTATGGCTACACCTTC	CASSPTSDSYGYTF
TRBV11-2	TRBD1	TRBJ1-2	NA	TGTGCCAGCAGACCGGACAGGGCAAAACCAACCCTGAACTATGGCTACACCTTC	CASRPDRAKPTLNYGYTF
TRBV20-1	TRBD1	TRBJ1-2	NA	TGCAGTGCTAGTAGAGACAGGGGCCCAATTACTAACTATGGCTACACCTTC	CSASRDRGPITNYGYTF
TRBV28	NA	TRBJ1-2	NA	TGTGCCAGCAGTTCCGAAACAGGTGCCTATGGCTACACCTTC	CASSSETGAYGYTF
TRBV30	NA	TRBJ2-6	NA	TGTGCCTGGAGTGTACAGGGCCGGGCCAACGTCCTGACTTTC	CAWSVQGRANVLTF
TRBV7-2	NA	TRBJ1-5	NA	TGTGCCAGCAGCCTCTCGGCCAGGGCTGATCAGCCCCAGCATTTT	CASSLSARADQPQHF
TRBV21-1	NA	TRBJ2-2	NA	TGTGCCAGCAGCCCCCCGGGGGGACAGGGGCGGTACACCGGGGAGCTGTTTTTT	CASSPPGGQGRYTGELFF
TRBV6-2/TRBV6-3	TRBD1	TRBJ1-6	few	TGTGCCAGCAGTGCACAGGGGGTGTGGGGTCCACCCCTCCACTTT	CASSAQGVWGPPLHF
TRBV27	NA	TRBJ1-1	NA	TGTGCCACCTGGCCCCTCGGGGGGAACACTGAAGCTTTCTTT	CATWPLGGNTEAFF
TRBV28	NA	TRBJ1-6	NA	TGTGCCAGCAGTTCCCCTAAAAAGGAAGGGGGTTATAATTCACCCCTCCACTTT	CASSSPKKEGGYNSPLHF
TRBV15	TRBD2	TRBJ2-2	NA	TGTGCCACCAGCCCTAGTGGAGTAGCGGGGGGCGGGGAGCTGTTTTTT	CATSPSGVAGGGELFF
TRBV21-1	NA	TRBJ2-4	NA	TGTGCCAGCAGCAAAGACGCGGGACAGAAAAACATTCAGTACTTC	CASSKDAGQKNIQYF
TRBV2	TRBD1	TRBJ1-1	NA	TGTGCCAGCACCACCCCCGGACAGGGTCGGGGCACTGAAGCTTTCTTT	CASTTPGQGRGTEAFF
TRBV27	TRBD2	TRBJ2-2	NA	TGTGCCAGCAGTCACCTTGGGGGAGGGACCGGGGAGCTGTTTTTT	CASSHLGGGTGELFF
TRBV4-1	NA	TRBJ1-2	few	TGCGCCAGCAGCCAAGGATCAGGTTATGGCTACACCTTC	CASSQGSGYGYTF
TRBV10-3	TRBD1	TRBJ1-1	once	TGTGCCATCAGTGAGTCCCGACAGGGACAAAACACTGAAGCTTTCTTT	CAISESRQGQNTEAFF
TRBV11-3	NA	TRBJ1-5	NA	TGTGCCAGCAGCTTTAATGGGGCGGATCAGCCCCAGCATTTT	CASSFNGADQPQHF
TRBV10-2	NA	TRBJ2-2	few	TGCGCCAGCAGTTATATTGGCGGGACCGGGGAGCTGTTTTTT	CASSYIGGTGELFF
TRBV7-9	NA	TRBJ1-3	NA	TGTGCCAGCAGCTTCTCCAGCTCTGGAAACACCATATATTTT	CASSFSSSGNTIYF
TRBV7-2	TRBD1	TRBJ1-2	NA	TGTGCCAGCAGCTTGGACAGGGTTGGCTACACCTTC	CASSLDRVGYTF
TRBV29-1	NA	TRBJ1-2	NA	TGCAACGGATGGGGGCCTAACTATGGCTACACCTTC	CNGWGPNYGYTF
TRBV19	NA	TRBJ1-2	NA	TGTGCCAGTAGTCCGCAGCGGGACGATGGCTACACCTTC	CASSPQRDDGYTF
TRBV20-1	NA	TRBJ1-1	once	TGCAGTGCTAGTTGGGGGGTTGAAGCTTTCTTT	CSASWGVEAFF
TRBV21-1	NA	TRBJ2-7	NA	TGTGCCAGCAGCCCGATGCCCGGGACAGCCTACGAGCAGTACTTC	CASSPMPGTAYEQYF
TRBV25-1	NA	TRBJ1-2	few	TGTGCCAGCAGTCAAGGGGCCGCCTTCTATGGCTACACCTTC	CASSQGAAFYGYTF
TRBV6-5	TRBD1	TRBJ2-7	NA	TGTGCCAGCAGCACCGGGACAGGCACCTACGAGCAGTACTTC	CASSTGTGTYEQYF
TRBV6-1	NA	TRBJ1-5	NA	TGTGCCAGCAGTGATGCGGGGGCGCGCAATCAGCCCCAGCATTTT	CASSDAGARNQPQHF
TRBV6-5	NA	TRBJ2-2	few	TGTGCCAGCAGTGACTCCCAGGGCGGGGAGCTGTTTTTT	CASSDSQGGELFF
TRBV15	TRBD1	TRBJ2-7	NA	TGTGCCACCAGCAGGGCGACAGGGGGCGAGAGATACGAGCAGTACTTC	CATSRATGGERYEQYF
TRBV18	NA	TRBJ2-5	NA	TGTGCCAGCTCACCAAGAGGAATAAGCCAAGAGACCCAGTACTTC	CASSPRGISQETQYF